This TCR beta chain was sequenced for a study of blood T cell repertoires in COVID-19. Study-level information: Spain, Italy and the United States supplied samples that represented acute and convalescent COVID-19. T cells, B-cell-depleted T cells, or PBMCs provided the cDNA or gDNA that served as material.

Methods used by the authors: Reference gene primer amplification yielded estimated nucleated cell counts. The assay was immunoSEQ multiplex PCR, and TCRdb's table has in-frame clones only and misses some. V and J calls and clone size are given by that table; D and trimming were obtained from the DNA. The table records roughly 670,000 clones, around 89% of them present only once. This CDR3 has 17 residues. Germline V lookup: CDR1 LNHDA, CDR2 SQIVND (reference sequence). J was trimmed by 3 bases and V by 6 bases; bases with no gene match: 14. The receptor comes from a woman in her late teens or twenties with acute or convalescent COVID-19. The sample was peripheral blood. J is TRBJ1-3 and V is TRBV19, with 7 bases identical to TRBD1. The CDR3 DNA reads TGTGCCAGTAGACCGCAAGACAGGGCTTGGGGTGGAAACACCATATATTTT. Its protein product is CASRPQDRAWGGNTIYF.